These T cell receptor beta chains were read from a single sample in a study of shared clonotypes between healthy human individuals. Profiling relied on immunoSEQ multiplex PCR, and the TCRdb table lists in-frame clones only, not all of them. The sample comprises roughly 480,000 clones, around 80% of which are singletons, and less than 15% rests with the top ten. Material: PBMCs. Every receptor here comes from a woman aged 40 to 49 in good health. Some clones in this sample may be carry-over from other donors' samples. Both conserved end residues are part of each CDR3. Fields, in order: V gene, J gene, D gene, clone size, CDR3 DNA, CDR3 protein. D genes are given only for firm matches. Clone size is stated in some rows and not others, as once, few, many or a class when expanded.

v_gene: TRBV6-5
j_gene: TRBJ2-5
d_gene: -
abundance: -
CDR3nt: TGTGCCAGCAGTTACTTTCCCGCTAGTTCCGAGACCCAGTACTTC
CDR3aa: CASSYFPASSETQYF

v_gene: TRBV7-2
j_gene: TRBJ2-7
d_gene: -
abundance: -
CDR3nt: TGTGCCAGCAGCTTAGGCGGACGGAGCTCCTACGAGCAGTACTTC
CDR3aa: CASSLGGRSSYEQYF

v_gene: TRBV4-3
j_gene: TRBJ1-2
d_gene: -
abundance: few
CDR3nt: TGCGCCAGCAGCCAAGGCGGCCTTGATCCCTATGGCTACACCTTC
CDR3aa: CASSQGGLDPYGYTF

v_gene: TRBV6-5
j_gene: TRBJ2-1
d_gene: TRBD2
abundance: -
CDR3nt: TGTGCCAGCACGGTGGGGACTAGCCCATACAATGAGCAGTTCTTC
CDR3aa: CASTVGTSPYNEQFF

v_gene: TRBV18
j_gene: TRBJ1-2
d_gene: TRBD1
abundance: -
CDR3nt: TGTGCCAGCTCGCCCCCAGGGGGCGGGAGTTATGGCTACACCTTC
CDR3aa: CASSPPGGGSYGYTF

v_gene: TRBV4-2
j_gene: TRBJ2-4
d_gene: TRBD2
abundance: many
CDR3nt: TGTGCCAGCAGCCAAGATAGCGGGAGGGTAACCAAAAACATTCAGTACTTC
CDR3aa: CASSQDSGRVTKNIQYF

v_gene: TRBV6-6
j_gene: TRBJ2-7
d_gene: -
abundance: few
CDR3nt: TGTGCCAGCACTTCTCATGCAACAGCGTACGAGCAGTACTTC
CDR3aa: CASTSHATAYEQYF

v_gene: TRBV5-4
j_gene: TRBJ1-2
d_gene: TRBD1
abundance: -
CDR3nt: TGTGCCAGCAGATCCCGACAGGGATCGAATGGCTACACCTTC
CDR3aa: CASRSRQGSNGYTF

v_gene: TRBV5-4
j_gene: TRBJ2-7
d_gene: TRBD1
abundance: once
CDR3nt: TGTGCCAGCAGCTCCGGACAGGGGCCCTACGAGCAGTACTTC
CDR3aa: CASSSGQGPYEQYF

v_gene: TRBV7-2
j_gene: TRBJ2-2
d_gene: TRBD2
abundance: -
CDR3nt: TGTGCCAGCAGCATCACTAGCGGGGTGAACACCGGGGAGCTGTTTTTT
CDR3aa: CASSITSGVNTGELFF

v_gene: TRBV5-6
j_gene: TRBJ2-7
d_gene: TRBD2
abundance: once
CDR3nt: TGTGCCAGCAGCCGGGGACTAGCGGGAACGGGGGAGCAGTACTTC
CDR3aa: CASSRGLAGTGEQYF

v_gene: TRBV19
j_gene: TRBJ2-3
d_gene: TRBD1
abundance: many
CDR3nt: TGTGCCAGCAGGACAGGGACTAGCACAGATACGCAGTATTTT
CDR3aa: CASRTGTSTDTQYF

v_gene: TRBV28
j_gene: TRBJ1-5
d_gene: -
abundance: -
CDR3nt: TGTGCCAGCAGCCCCTCCCGACGGGGCAATCAGCCCCAGCATTTT
CDR3aa: CASSPSRRGNQPQHF

v_gene: TRBV29-1
j_gene: TRBJ1-2
d_gene: -
abundance: -
CDR3nt: TGCAGCGTTGGCTACCTGACGGCAGAGTATGGCTACACCTTC
CDR3aa: CSVGYLTAEYGYTF

v_gene: TRBV29-1
j_gene: TRBJ2-5
d_gene: TRBD2
abundance: -
CDR3nt: TGCAGCGTAAGGACTAGCGGCCAAGAGACCCAGTACTTC
CDR3aa: CSVRTSGQETQYF

v_gene: TRBV18
j_gene: TRBJ2-3
d_gene: -
abundance: few
CDR3nt: TGTGCCAGCTCACCACCGCAGCGGGGCACAGATACGCAGTATTTT
CDR3aa: CASSPPQRGTDTQYF

v_gene: TRBV27
j_gene: TRBJ1-5
d_gene: -
abundance: few
CDR3nt: TGTGCCAGCAGTTTATACAGGGTTGAAGGGCATCAGCCCCAGCATTTT
CDR3aa: CASSLYRVEGHQPQHF